This entry features one T cell receptor (beta chain) sequence. Antigen unknown. This clone may be a read error of a much larger clone one base away. The data belong to a study of post-analysis software for immune sequencing data. On the study more broadly: The disease courses covered relapsing-remitting, secondary progressive and progressive-relapsing multiple sclerosis. Study-level points and caveats: Controls' normalized Chao1 diversity significantly exceeded that of multiple sclerosis patients. Samples prepared in the same batch strongly co-clustered by F measure. TRBV segments more frequent in patients than in controls numbered five and included TRBV5-6, TRBV5-1 and TRBV20-1.

Germline-derived CDR1 and CDR2 are SGHDT and YYEEEE. CDR3 length: 12 amino acids. Carried by the TCR beta cDNA libraries were unique molecular identifiers. Yield was around 500,000 cDNA molecules from roughly 0.93 to 9.6 million T cells. MiXCR, applied by TCRdb to the PCR reads, yields one record per CDR3 protein. This sample carries 750,000 to 950,000 distinct CDR3 sequences, around 45% of them seen once, and the ten largest clones take roughly 4.9%. The TCR was taken from a girl between 5 and 17 years old with multiple sclerosis. Sequenced material: blood. The chain is built from TRBV5-6 and TRBJ2-1; D is uncertain. The DNA of the CDR3 is TGTGCCGGCAGCTTCGACGACAATGAGCAGTTCTTC. It translates to CAGSFDDNEQFF. The whole variable domain, filled in from reference TRBV5-6 and TRBJ2-1, reads DAGVTQSPTHLIKTRGQQVTLRCSPKSGHDTVSWYQQALGQGPQFIFQYYEEEERQRGNFPDRFSGHQFPNYSSELNVNALLLGDSALYLCAGSFDDNEQFFGPGTRLTVL.